This record looks at one T cell receptor beta chain sequence and its context. The length of the CDR3 is 12 residues. Trimming stripped 2 bases from V and 7 bases from J, with 11 bases between. The germline CDR1 and CDR2 sequences are GTSNPN and SVGIG (reference sequence). Sequencing used immunoSEQ multiplex PCR; TCRdb keeps in-frame clones, though not all of them. Of some 130,000 clones listed, around 88% are singletons. The sample originates from a study of blood T cell repertoires in COVID-19. The clonotype originates from a man in his sixties with COVID-19, enrolled during active disease. The rearrangement joins TRBV30 to TRBJ2-5; D is ambiguous. The material sequenced was peripheral blood. The chain's CDR3 is CAWSPAGGTQYF. CDR3 nucleotides: TGTGCCTGGAGTCCAGCCGGCGGGACCCAGTACTTC.